The T cell receptor beta chain under discussion was sequenced for a study of T cell repertoires in cytomegalovirus infection. Study-level information: As its CMV epitopes, the study selected recently identified HLA-C-restricted and well-studied HLA-B-restricted targets. Both a matching HLA type and CMV infection were indicated by public TCR beta signatures. Study-level results: There were HLA-C-restricted CMV-specific TCR beta clonotypes dominating the ex vivo response. The cumulative frequency of public TCR beta families distinguished individuals who carried CMV together with the relevant HLA.

Notes on this clonotype: Its target is unknown.

Via MiXCR, TCRdb re-called the reads, giving one row per CDR3 protein. Of some 270,000 distinct CDR3 sequences in the sample, less than 25% were seen once. The material sequenced was cultured PBMCs, taken from culture after CMV antigen stimulation. This receptor was taken from a human donor in good health (CMV status not recorded). Some clones in this sample may be carry-over from other donors' samples.

The CDR3 DNA is TGCGCCAGCAGCCAAGGTGGCGCTAGCGGGTTCACTAGCACAGATACGCAGTATTTT. Its protein is CASSQGGASGFTSTDTQYF. The chain carries TRBV4-3 and TRBJ2-3, with TRBD2 matching 8 bases. The germline V gene encodes CDR1 LGHNA and CDR2 YSLEER. The CDR3 is 19 residues long. Trimming removed 1 base from V and 0 bases from J; junction bases left unmatched: 12.